Here is one T cell receptor (beta chain) with its context. This specimen belongs to a study of blood T cell repertoires in COVID-19. Across the whole study: Material from acute and convalescent COVID-19 was sourced from the United States, Italy and Spain. Sample material is recorded as cDNA or gDNA derived from T cells, B-cell-depleted T cells, or PBMCs.

Original handling: Estimates of nucleated cell counts were drawn from the amplification of reference gene primers. The data were produced by immunoSEQ multiplex PCR, yet TCRdb's version contains in-frame clones alone and is incomplete. From that table come the V and J calls and clone size; the DNA was used to work out D and trimming. The table has roughly 290,000 clones, around four fifths seen once. Germline values: CDR1 MNHEY, CDR2 SMNVEV (reference sequence). Germline trimming cut 6 bases from V and 2 bases from J; bases unmatched to any gene: 7. The CDR3 length is 15 residues. The V gene is TRBV27, the J gene TRBJ1-5, with 7 bases matching TRBD1. Sequencing used peripheral blood. This receptor was obtained from a woman in her forties or fifties with active or convalescent COVID-19. DNA for the CDR3: TGTGCCAGCAGCCTACAGGGGAAAGGCAATCAGCCCCAGCATTTT. Its translation: CASSLQGKGNQPQHF.